This TCR beta chain was sequenced for a study of blood T cell repertoires in COVID-19 (dated by TCRdb to 2020 to 2022). Broadly, across the study: The collaborator samples originated in the United States, Italy and Spain and spanned the acute and convalescent phases of COVID-19. The material from the prospective study consisted of cDNA or gDNA derived from T cells, B-cell-depleted T cells, or PBMCs. Deeply sampled blood TCRbeta repertoires from subjects exposed to, actively infected with, or recovered from COVID-19 were included in the dataset. A freely available public database, intended as a resource for researchers studying the immune response to SARS-CoV-2, is where the repertoires were released. Samples came from the ongoing ImmuneRACE study (first 160 participants) plus 1,254 subjects from 6 global collaborators. Nearly every sample came with metadata listing a de-identified subject ID, COVID-19 status, age in years and sex. Where HLA class I and class II types were available, the types were taken from metadata supplied by the sample provider, not from assay-based typing.

CDR1 and CDR2, per the germline V gene, are WSHSY and SAAADI. Germline trimming: 3 bases from V, 3 bases from J; junction bases outside gene matches: 14. The CDR3, from cysteine to phenylalanine, totals 17 residues. Just CDR3 DNA is preserved here, 51 bases in frame from base 1. The collaborating institutions used their own protocols to collect whole blood in K2EDTA tubes. For TCRbeta analysis, collaborators shipped samples as frozen whole blood, isolated PBMCs, or DNA extracted from either of those sample types. As to this clone: Which antigen it targets is not known. It has no much larger one-base neighbor in the sample; base qualities were not kept.

The immunoSEQ Assay, a bias-controlled multiplex PCR, was used to amplify TCRbeta CDR3 regions from genomic DNA. Turning to the authors' computational methods: The number of nucleated cells in each sample was estimated by amplification of reference gene primers within the assay. To quantify the absolute abundance of each unique TCRbeta CDR3 rearrangement, sequence reads were collapsed and filtered. For each sample, productive Simpson clonality was calculated by taking the square root of Simpson's diversity index across productive rearrangements. In its TCRdb copy, this immuneACCESS table keeps in-frame sequences only and misses some clones. Where compared with another copy, unresolved V genes explain less than half of these, and the others have no known cause. Clone size and the V and J calls come from that table; the DNA yielded D and trimming. The sample has roughly 73,000 clones on record, approximately 80% of them singletons. The ten largest account for roughly 16% of the sample.

On the study overall, not on this receptor specifically: Clinical and demographic metadata were provided uncurated, with the amount varying by source and participant.

Sequenced: peripheral blood. This TCR was recovered from a human donor in a cohort sampled during active COVID-19. The chain is assembled from TRBV10-2 and TRBJ2-7; TRBD2 matches 7 bases in the middle. The CDR3 region: CASSDYMGGRKDYEQYF. The nucleotide sequence reads as follows: TGCGCCAGCAGTGATTATATGGGGGGGAGAAAGGACTACGAGCAGTACTTC.